These T cell receptor beta chains were read from a single sample in a study of T cells expressing NK-cell markers. TCRdb re-called the 5' RACE reads; one entry per CDR3 protein, DNA not given. The sample totals about 170,000 distinct CDR3 sequences. The sequencing sample was made of blood T cells: a sorted CD56 or NKG2C T cell subset, CD4+ or CD8+ T cells, or bulk PBMC T cells (not recorded which). The receptors shown here come from a man aged 18-70 years in good health. CDR3s include the opening cysteine and the closing phenylalanine or tryptophan. Fields, in order: V gene, J gene, CDR3 protein.

V: TRBV7-9
J: TRBJ1-2
CDR3: CASSLPLRQGPNYGYTF

V: TRBV6-1
J: TRBJ1-1
CDR3: CASSELSGSAEAFF

V: TRBV6-5
J: TRBJ2-5
CDR3: CASSYSGGTGSETQYF

V: TRBV27
J: TRBJ1-2
CDR3: CASSLAGGSIVGYTF

V: TRBV5-1
J: TRBJ1-1
CDR3: CASSLNGEIYTEAFF

V: TRBV28
J: TRBJ2-5
CDR3: CASSLDFLRSEVETQYF

V: TRBV6-5
J: TRBJ2-2
CDR3: CASSYYRRMNTGELFF

V: TRBV7-9
J: TRBJ1-6
CDR3: CASSRQGLDSPLHF

V: TRBV20-1
J: TRBJ2-3
CDR3: CSARGLAGGSTDTQYF

V: TRBV6-1
J: TRBJ1-2
CDR3: CASSPPGAGTAGDGYTF

V: TRBV9
J: TRBJ2-2
CDR3: CASSLRLAGGPSGELFF

V: TRBV11-2
J: TRBJ2-7
CDR3: CASSLGRSPQGEQYF

V: TRBV28
J: TRBJ2-7
CDR3: CASRPDRTGYEQYF

V: TRBV3-1
J: TRBJ2-3
CDR3: CASSLPLIAGGDTQYF

V: TRBV11-2
J: TRBJ2-1
CDR3: CASSLVATSGRSSYNEQFF

V: TRBV6-1
J: TRBJ2-5
CDR3: CASSDSWGAGETQYF